This entry is about one TCR beta chain. Its antigen is not identified. J lost 4 bases, V lost 2 bases, and 5 bases had no gene match. Germline V gives CDR1 SGHDT, CDR2 YYEEEE. This CDR3 is 15 amino acids long. This table comes from immunoSEQ multiplex PCR, and its TCRdb copy is limited to in-frame clones, with some not included. Of about 93,000 clones listed, 85% to 95% are singletons. The data belong to a study of OX40 agonist ivuxolimab in advanced cancers. In the study overall: Age averaged around 60 years (range roughly 23 to 79), and around 87% were male.

Study-wide points: In CD8+ T cells, expanded clones were on average more numerous than in CD4+.

Sequences were derived from CD4+ or CD8+ T cells sorted from blood, sampled in a trial of the OX40 agonist ivuxolimab. The receptor comes from an adult with an advanced solid tumor such as melanoma, head and neck, liver or kidney cancer. The chain uses TRBV5-6 and TRBJ2-3, with 9 bases lining up with TRBD1. CDR3 protein: CASSFEDRGADTQYF. The CDR3 DNA reads as TGTGCCAGCAGCTTCGAGGACAGGGGCGCAGATACGCAGTATTTT.